This T cell receptor (beta chain) was sequenced for a study of blood T cell repertoires in COVID-19. This table comes from immunoSEQ multiplex PCR, and its TCRdb copy is limited to in-frame clones, with some not included. This sample has fewer than 300,000 clones, with approximately 86% found just once. There are 16 residues in the CDR3. Germline assignment: CDR1 LGHNA and CDR2 YSLEER. The J segment lost 2 bases and the V segment lost 4 bases, leaving 7 bases of the junction unmatched. The V call is TRBV4-3, the J call TRBJ2-3, with 9 bases fitting TRBD2. The sequence derives from a woman aged 18 to 35 with acute or convalescent COVID-19. The sequenced material came from peripheral blood. The CDR3 sequence: CASSRRLADYTDTQYF. The CDR3 DNA reads TGCGCCAGCAGCCGCAGACTAGCGGACTACACAGATACGCAGTATTTT.